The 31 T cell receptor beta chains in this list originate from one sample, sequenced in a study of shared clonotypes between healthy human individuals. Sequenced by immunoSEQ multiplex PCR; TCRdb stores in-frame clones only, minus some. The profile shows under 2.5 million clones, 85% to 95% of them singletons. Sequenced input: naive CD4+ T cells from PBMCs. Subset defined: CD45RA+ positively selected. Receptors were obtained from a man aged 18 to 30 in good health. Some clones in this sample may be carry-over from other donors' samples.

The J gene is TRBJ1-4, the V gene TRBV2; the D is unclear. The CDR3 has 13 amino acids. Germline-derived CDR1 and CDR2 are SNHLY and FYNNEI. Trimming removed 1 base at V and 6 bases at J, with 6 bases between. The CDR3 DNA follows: TGTGCCAGCAGTGAAGGTCCGGATGAAAAACTGTTTTTT. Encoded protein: CASSEGPDEKLFF.

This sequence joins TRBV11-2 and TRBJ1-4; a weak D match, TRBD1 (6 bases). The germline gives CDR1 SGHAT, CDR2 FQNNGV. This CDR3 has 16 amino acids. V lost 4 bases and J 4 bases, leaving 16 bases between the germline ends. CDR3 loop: CASSSTTGTLNEKLFF. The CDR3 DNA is TGTGCCAGCAGCTCGACTACAGGGACCCTTAATGAAAAACTGTTTTTT. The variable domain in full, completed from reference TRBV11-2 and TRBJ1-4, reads EAGVAQSPRYKIIEKRQSVAFWCNPISGHATLYWYQQILGQGPKLLIQFQNNGVVDDSQLPKDRFSAERLKGVDSTLKIQPAKLEDSAVYLCASSSTTGTLNEKLFFGSGTQLSVL.

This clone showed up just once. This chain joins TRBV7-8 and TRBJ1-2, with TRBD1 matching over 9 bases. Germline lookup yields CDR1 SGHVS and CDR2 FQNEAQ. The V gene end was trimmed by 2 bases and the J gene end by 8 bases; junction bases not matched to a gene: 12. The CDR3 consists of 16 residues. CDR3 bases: TGTGCCAGCAGCTTATTGAGGGAACAGGGGGCGCACGGCTACACCTTC. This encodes CASSLLREQGAHGYTF.

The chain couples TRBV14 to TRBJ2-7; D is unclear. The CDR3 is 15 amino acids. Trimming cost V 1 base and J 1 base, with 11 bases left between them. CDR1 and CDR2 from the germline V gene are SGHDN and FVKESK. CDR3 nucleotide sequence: TGTGCCAGCAGCCAAGGATTAGCCGGGTCCTACGAGCAGTACTTC. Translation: CASSQGLAGSYEQYF.

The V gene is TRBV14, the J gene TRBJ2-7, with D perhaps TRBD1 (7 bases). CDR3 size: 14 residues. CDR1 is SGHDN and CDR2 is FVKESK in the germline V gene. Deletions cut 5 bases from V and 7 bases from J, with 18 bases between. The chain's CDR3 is CASSSLQGGREQYF. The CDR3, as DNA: TGTGCCAGCAGCTCATTGCAGGGGGGAAGGGAGCAGTACTTC.

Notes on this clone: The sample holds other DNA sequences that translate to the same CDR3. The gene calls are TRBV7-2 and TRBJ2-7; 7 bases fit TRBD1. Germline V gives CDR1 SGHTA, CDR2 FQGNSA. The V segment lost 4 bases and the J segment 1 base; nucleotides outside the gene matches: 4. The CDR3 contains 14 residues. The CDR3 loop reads CASSSYRGSYEQYF. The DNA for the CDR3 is TGTGCCAGCAGCTCATACAGGGGTTCCTACGAGCAGTACTTC.

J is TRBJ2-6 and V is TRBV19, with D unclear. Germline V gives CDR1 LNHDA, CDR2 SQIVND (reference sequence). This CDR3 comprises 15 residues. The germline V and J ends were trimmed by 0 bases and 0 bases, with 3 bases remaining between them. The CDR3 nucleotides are TGTGCCAGTAGTATAGACGGCTCTGGGGCCAACGTCCTGACTTTC. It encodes CASSIDGSGANVLTF.

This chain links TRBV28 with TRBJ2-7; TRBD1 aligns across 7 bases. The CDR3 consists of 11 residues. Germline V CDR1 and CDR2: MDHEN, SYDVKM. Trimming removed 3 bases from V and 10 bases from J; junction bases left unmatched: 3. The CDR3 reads CASSLTGIQYF. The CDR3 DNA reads TGTGCCAGCAGTTTGACAGGGATTCAGTACTTC.

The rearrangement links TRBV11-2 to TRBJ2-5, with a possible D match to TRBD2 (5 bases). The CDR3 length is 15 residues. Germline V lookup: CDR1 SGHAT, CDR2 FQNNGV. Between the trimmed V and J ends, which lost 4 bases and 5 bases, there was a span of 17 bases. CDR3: CASSSYRGPRETQYF. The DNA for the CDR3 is TGTGCCAGCAGCTCATACCGGGGTCCCCGGGAGACCCAGTACTTC.

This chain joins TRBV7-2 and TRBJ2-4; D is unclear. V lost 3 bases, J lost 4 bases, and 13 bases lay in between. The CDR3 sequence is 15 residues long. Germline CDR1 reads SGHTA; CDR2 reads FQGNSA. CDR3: CASSLPSRSKNIQYF. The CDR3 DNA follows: TGTGCCAGCAGCTTGCCTTCGAGATCTAAAAACATTCAGTACTTC.

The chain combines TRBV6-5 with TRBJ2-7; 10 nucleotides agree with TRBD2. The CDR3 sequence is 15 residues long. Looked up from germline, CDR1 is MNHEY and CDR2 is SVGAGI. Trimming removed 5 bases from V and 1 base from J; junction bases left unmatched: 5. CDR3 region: CASSQEAGGSYEQYF. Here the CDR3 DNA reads TGTGCCAGCAGTCAGGAAGCGGGAGGGTCCTACGAGCAGTACTTC.

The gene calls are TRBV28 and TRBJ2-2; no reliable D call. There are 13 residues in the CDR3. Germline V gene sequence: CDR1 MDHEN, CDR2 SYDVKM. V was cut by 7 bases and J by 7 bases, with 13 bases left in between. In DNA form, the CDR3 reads TGTGCCAGCATTCCATATCCCTACGGGGAGCTGTTTTTT. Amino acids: CASIPYPYGELFF.

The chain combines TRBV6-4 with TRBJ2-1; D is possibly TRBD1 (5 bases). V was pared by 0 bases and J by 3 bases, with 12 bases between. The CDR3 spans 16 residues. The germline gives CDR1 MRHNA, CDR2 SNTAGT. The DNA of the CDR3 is TGTGCCAGCAGTGACTCGGGGCAGGGTATCTACAATGAGCAGTTCTTC. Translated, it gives CASSDSGQGIYNEQFF.

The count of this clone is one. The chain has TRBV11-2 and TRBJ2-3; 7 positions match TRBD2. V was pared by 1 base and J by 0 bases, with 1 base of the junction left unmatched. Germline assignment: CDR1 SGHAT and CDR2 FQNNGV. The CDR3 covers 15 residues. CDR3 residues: CASSLGAGSTDTQYF. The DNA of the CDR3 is TGTGCCAGCAGCTTAGGAGCGGGGAGCACAGATACGCAGTATTTT.

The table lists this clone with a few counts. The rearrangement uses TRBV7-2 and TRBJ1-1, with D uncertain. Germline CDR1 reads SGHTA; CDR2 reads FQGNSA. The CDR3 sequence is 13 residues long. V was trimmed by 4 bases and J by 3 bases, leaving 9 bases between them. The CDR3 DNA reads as TGTGCCAGCAGCTCTCCGGGGTACACTGAAGCTTTCTTT. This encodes CASSSPGYTEAFF.

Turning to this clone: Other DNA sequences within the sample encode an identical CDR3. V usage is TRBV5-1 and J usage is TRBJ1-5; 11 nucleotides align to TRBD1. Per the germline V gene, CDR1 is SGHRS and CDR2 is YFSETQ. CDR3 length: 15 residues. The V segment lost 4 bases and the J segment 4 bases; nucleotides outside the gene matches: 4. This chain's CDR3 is CASSAGTGGNQPQHF. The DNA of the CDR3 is TGCGCCAGCAGCGCGGGGACAGGGGGTAATCAGCCCCAGCATTTT.

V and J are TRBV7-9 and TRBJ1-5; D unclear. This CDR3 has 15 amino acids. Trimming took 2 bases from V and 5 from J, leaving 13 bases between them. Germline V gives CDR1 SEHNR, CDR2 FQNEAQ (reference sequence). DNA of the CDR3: TGTGCCAGCAGCTTAACTTACGGAATCCATCAGCCCCAGCATTTT. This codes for CASSLTYGIHQPQHF.

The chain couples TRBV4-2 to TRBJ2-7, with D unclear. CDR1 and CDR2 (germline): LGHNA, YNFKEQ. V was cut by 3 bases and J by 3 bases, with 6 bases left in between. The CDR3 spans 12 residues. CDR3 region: CASSQGFYEQYF. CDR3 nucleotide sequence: TGTGCCAGCAGCCAGGGGTTCTACGAGCAGTACTTC.

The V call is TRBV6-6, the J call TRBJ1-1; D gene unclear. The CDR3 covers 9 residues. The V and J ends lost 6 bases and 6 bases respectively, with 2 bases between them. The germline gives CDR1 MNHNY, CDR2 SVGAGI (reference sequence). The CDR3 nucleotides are TGTGCCAGCAGGGCTGAAGCTTTCTTT. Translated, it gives CASRAEAFF.

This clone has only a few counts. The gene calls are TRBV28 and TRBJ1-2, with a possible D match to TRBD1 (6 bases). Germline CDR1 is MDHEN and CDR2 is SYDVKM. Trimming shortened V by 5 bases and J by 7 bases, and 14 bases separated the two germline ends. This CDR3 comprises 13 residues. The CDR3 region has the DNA TGTGCCAGCAGTCTGGGGGCACCCCCTGGCTACACCTTC. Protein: CASSLGAPPGYTF.

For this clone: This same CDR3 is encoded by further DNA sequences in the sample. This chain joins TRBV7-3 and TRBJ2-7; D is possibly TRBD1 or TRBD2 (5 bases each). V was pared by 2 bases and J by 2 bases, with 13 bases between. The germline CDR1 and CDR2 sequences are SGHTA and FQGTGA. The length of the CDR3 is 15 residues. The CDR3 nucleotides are TGTGCCAGCAGCTTATCTTCCCGGGGACCCTACGAGCAGTACTTC. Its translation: CASSLSSRGPYEQYF.

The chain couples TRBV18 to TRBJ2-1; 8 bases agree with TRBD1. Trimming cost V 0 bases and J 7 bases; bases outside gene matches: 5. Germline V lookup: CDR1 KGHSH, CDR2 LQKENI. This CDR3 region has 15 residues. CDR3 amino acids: CASSPPRGTGNEQFF. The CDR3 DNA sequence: TGTGCCAGCTCACCACCGAGAGGGACAGGAAATGAGCAGTTCTTC.

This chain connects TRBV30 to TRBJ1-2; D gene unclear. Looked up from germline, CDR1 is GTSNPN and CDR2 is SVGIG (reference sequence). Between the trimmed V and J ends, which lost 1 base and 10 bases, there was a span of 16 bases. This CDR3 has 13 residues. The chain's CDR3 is CAWSDGRANDYTF. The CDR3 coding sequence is TGTGCCTGGAGTGACGGTAGGGCCAATGACTACACCTTC. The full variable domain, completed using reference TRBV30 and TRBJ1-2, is SQTIHQWPATLVQPVGSPLSLECTVEGTSNPNLYWYRQAAGRGLQLLFYSVGIGQISSEVPQNLSASRPQDRQFILSSKKLLLSDSGFYLCAWSDGRANDYTFGSGTRLTVV.

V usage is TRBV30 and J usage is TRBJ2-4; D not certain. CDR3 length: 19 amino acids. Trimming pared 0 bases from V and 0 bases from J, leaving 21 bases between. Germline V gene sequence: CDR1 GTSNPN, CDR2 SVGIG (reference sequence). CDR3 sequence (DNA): TGTGCCTGGAGTGTTACGGGCGGTCGAAGAGGTTTAGCCAAAAACATTCAGTACTTC. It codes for CAWSVTGGRRGLAKNIQYF.

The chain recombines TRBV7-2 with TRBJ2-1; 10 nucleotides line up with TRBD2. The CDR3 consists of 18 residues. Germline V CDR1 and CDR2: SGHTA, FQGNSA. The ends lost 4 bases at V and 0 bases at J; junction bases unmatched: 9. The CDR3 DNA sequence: TGTGCCAGCAGCTCCCCAACTAGCGGGACCAGCTCCTACAATGAGCAGTTCTTC. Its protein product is CASSSPTSGTSSYNEQFF.

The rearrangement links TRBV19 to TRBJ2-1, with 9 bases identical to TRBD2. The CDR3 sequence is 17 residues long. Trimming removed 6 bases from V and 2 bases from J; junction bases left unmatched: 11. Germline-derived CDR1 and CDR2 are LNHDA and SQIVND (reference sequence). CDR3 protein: CASRAWGREGPYNEQFF. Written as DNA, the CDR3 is TGTGCCAGTAGGGCATGGGGGCGGGAGGGCCCCTACAATGAGCAGTTCTTC.

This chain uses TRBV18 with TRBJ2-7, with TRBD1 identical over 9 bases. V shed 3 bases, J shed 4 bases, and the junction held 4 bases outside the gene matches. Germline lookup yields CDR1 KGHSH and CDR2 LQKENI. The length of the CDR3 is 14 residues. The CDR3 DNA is TGTGCCAGCTCACCTGCCGGGACAGGGTACGAGCAGTACTTC. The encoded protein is CASSPAGTGYEQYF.

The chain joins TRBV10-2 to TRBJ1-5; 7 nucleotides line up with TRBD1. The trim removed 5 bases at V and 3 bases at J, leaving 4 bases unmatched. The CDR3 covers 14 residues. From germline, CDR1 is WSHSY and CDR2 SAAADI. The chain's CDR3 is CASSPTGINQPQHF. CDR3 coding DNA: TGCGCCAGCAGTCCGACAGGGATCAATCAGCCCCAGCATTTT.

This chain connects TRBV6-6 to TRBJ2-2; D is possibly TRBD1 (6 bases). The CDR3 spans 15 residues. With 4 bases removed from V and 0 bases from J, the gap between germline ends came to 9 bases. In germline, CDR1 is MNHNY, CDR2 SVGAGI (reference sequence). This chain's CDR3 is CASSFNRANTGELFF. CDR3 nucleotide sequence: TGTGCCAGCAGTTTCAACAGGGCGAACACCGGGGAGCTGTTTTTT.

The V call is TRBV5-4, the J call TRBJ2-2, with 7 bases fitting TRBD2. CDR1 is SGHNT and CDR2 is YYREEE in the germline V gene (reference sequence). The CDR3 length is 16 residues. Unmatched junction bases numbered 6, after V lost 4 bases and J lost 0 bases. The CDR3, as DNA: TGTGCCAGCAGCCCCTCCCTAGCGGCGAACACCGGGGAGCTGTTTTTT. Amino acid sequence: CASSPSLAANTGELFF.

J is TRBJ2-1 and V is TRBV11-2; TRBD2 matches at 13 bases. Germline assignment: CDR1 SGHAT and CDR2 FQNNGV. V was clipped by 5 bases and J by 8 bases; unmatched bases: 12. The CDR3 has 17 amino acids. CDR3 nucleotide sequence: TGTGCCAGCAGCCGAATAAAGGGACTAGCGGGACGGTATGAGCAGTTCTTC. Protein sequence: CASSRIKGLAGRYEQFF.